The 11 T cell receptor beta chains below were found in one sample sequenced in a study of T cell responses to AZD1222 COVID-19 vaccine. The method was immunoSEQ multiplex PCR; TCRdb's version includes in-frame clones alone and lacks a portion of them. The sample lists approximately 160,000 clones, around 90% seen once, with approximately 4.8% in the top ten. Sequenced material: peripheral blood, taken on day 0 of AZD1222 vaccination. The receptor set was obtained from an adult in good health.

A single count supports this clone. The CDR3 sequence is CASSLGTSGTNEQFF. The DNA for the CDR3 is TGTGCCAGCAGTTTGGGGACTAGCGGGACCAATGAGCAGTTCTTC. The chain recombines TRBV27 with TRBJ2-1; TRBD2 aligns across 13 bases. The CDR3 totals 15 residues. V lost 3 bases and J lost 6; bases outside the gene matches: 2. Looked up from germline, CDR1 is MNHEY and CDR2 is SMNVEV (reference sequence).

The chain combines TRBV24-1 with TRBJ1-6; D call uncertain. V lost 3 bases to trimming and J lost 9 bases, with 5 bases between them. The CDR3 is 12 amino acids. CDR1 KGHDR and CDR2 SFDVKD come from the germline V gene. This CDR3 is CATSDGSSPLHF. The DNA for the CDR3 is TGTGCCACCAGTGATGGGAGTTCACCCCTCCACTTT.

The CDR3 nucleotides are TGTGCCAGCTCACCACCTGTCCCCGGGGAGCTGTTTTTT. This gives the protein CASSPPVPGELFF. This rearrangement joins TRBV18 to TRBJ2-2; unclear D gene. In germline, CDR1 is KGHSH, CDR2 LQKENI. Deletions cut 0 bases from V and 6 bases from J, with 5 bases between. This CDR3 has 13 amino acids. Complete variable domain (other parts from reference TRBV18 and TRBJ2-2): NAGVMQNPRHLVRRRGQEARLRCSPMKGHSHVYWYRQLPEEGLKFMVYLQKENIIDESGMPKERFSAEFPKEGPSILRIQQVVRGDSAAYFCASSPPVPGELFFGEGSRLTVL.

The rearrangement joins TRBV5-5 to TRBJ2-1, with TRBD2 identical over 11 bases. Looked up from germline, CDR1 is SGHKS and CDR2 is YYEKEE (reference sequence). The CDR3 sequence is 16 residues long. Trimming took 1 base from V and 6 from J; bases not matched to a gene: 6. The CDR3 spells CASSLPRLAGSNEQFF. The CDR3 nucleotides read TGTGCCAGCAGCTTGCCCCGACTAGCGGGAAGCAATGAGCAGTTCTTC.

The chain combines TRBV7-3 with TRBJ2-7, with 7 bases identical to TRBD1. The V and J ends lost 2 bases and 2 bases, in that order; junction bases with no gene match: 3. This CDR3 contains 14 residues. Per germline, CDR1 SGHTA and CDR2 FQGTGA. The CDR3 region is CASSLGTGAYEQYF. CDR3 sequence (DNA): TGTGCCAGCAGCTTAGGAACAGGGGCCTACGAGCAGTACTTC.

V is TRBV29-1 and J is TRBJ1-5, with 7 bases fitting TRBD1. Germline V gene sequence: CDR1 SQVTM, CDR2 ANQGSEA. With 6 bases clipped from V and 0 bases from J, the junction kept 2 bases outside the gene matches. The CDR3 covers 13 residues. The DNA of the CDR3 is TGCAGCGTGGGGGACAGTAGCAATCAGCCCCAGCATTTT. The encoded protein is CSVGDSSNQPQHF.

The V and J genes are TRBV2 and TRBJ1-1, with D uncertain. CDR1 is SNHLY, CDR2 FYNNEI, per germline. The CDR3 totals 14 residues. The CDR3, as DNA: TGTGCTTCCCGGCCGGCTCCCGGCGGGACTGAAGCTTTCTTT. This translates into CASRPAPGGTEAFF.

The CDR3 nucleotides are TGTGCCTGGAGTGTCGGCGGGGAGCTGTTTTTT. Protein: CAWSVGGELFF. This chain joins TRBV30 and TRBJ2-2; D remains ambiguous. Germline V gene sequence: CDR1 GTSNPN, CDR2 SVGIG (reference sequence). The V end lost 0 bases, the J end lost 7 bases, and 3 bases lay between the germline ends. There are 11 residues in the CDR3.

The J gene is TRBJ2-7, the V gene TRBV6-5; tentatively, D is TRBD2 (6 bases). V lost 5 bases and J lost 2, with 13 bases in between. Germline V gives CDR1 MNHEY, CDR2 SVGAGI. CDR3 length equals 14 residues. The CDR3 nucleotides are TGTGCCAGCAGTCGGGGGACTTATCCCTACGAGCAGTACTTC. It translates to CASSRGTYPYEQYF.

The CDR3 DNA follows: TGTGCCAGCAGCCACCTATCCTACGAGCAGTACTTC. Translation: CASSHLSYEQYF. The V call is TRBV7-2, the J call TRBJ2-7; unclear D gene. Germline CDR1 reads SGHTA; CDR2 reads FQGNSA. Trimming took 5 bases from V and 1 from J, leaving 6 bases between them. This CDR3 has 12 amino acids.

The chain has TRBV28 and TRBJ2-7, with 12 bases aligning to TRBD1. V lost 4 bases to trimming and J lost 5 bases; unmatched junction nucleotides: 6. There are 15 residues in the CDR3. Germline values: CDR1 MDHEN, CDR2 SYDVKM. The CDR3 spells CASSSAGTGGNEQYF. Here the CDR3 DNA reads TGTGCCAGCAGTTCCGCCGGGACAGGGGGCAACGAGCAGTACTTC.